These 6 T cell receptor beta chains were all obtained from the same sample, sequenced in a study of T cell repertoires in cytomegalovirus infection. TCRdb processed the reads anew with MiXCR; each CDR3 protein has one entry. The sample has hundreds of thousands of distinct CDR3 sequences; about 30% are singletons. No cognate antigen is known for these TCRs. Sequenced material: cultured PBMCs, taken from culture after CMV antigen stimulation. The receptors here all came from a human donor in good health (CMV status not recorded). Some clones in this sample may be carry-over from other donors' samples.

The chain links TRBV19 to TRBJ1-6; D might be TRBD1 (6 bases). This CDR3 spans 14 amino acids. Germline V gene data show CDR1 as LNHDA and CDR2 as SQIVND (reference sequence). V lost 5 bases and J 7 bases, leaving 12 bases between the germline ends. The CDR3 protein is CASSPDRRNSPLHF. The CDR3 DNA reads as TGTGCCAGTAGTCCGGACAGAAGAAATTCACCCCTCCACTTT.

J is TRBJ1-1 and V is TRBV11-2, with D uncertain. Trimming removed 0 bases from V and 4 bases from J, with 12 bases in between. Per the germline V gene, CDR1 is SGHAT and CDR2 is FQNNGV. The length of the CDR3 is 15 residues. CDR3 sequence: CASSLEGSKGTEAFF. The CDR3 DNA is TGTGCCAGCAGCTTAGAGGGGAGTAAGGGCACTGAAGCTTTCTTT.

The CDR3 nucleotides are TGTGCCAGCAGGACAGGGAACGGGGAGCTGTTTTTT. Amino acids: CASRTGNGELFF. The rearrangement joins TRBV6-1 to TRBJ2-2; 7 bases line up with TRBD1. The V gene end was trimmed by 6 bases and the J gene end by 7 bases; junction bases not matched to a gene: 2. The CDR3 loop spans 12 amino acids. CDR1 and CDR2 from the germline V gene are MNHNS and SASEGT.

The sample holds a few counts of this clonotype. The rearrangement joins TRBV20-1 to TRBJ1-6, with unresolved D. The V gene's germline CDR1 is DFQATT and CDR2 SNEGSKA (reference sequence). Trimming cost V 4 bases and J 5 bases, with 15 bases left between them. The CDR3 is 15 residues long. The CDR3 nucleotides are TGCAGTGCTATGGGATGGGAAGGAGATAATTCACCCCTCCACTTT. It codes for CSAMGWEGDNSPLHF.

This clonotype turned up a few times. The chain couples TRBV5-1 to TRBJ2-7; 8 bases are shared with TRBD1. Germline assignment: CDR1 SGHRS and CDR2 YFSETQ. The V gene end was trimmed by 2 bases and the J gene end by 2 bases; junction bases not matched to a gene: 6. The CDR3 runs to 15 residues. CDR3 amino acids: CASSLRTGPAYEQYF. CDR3 bases: TGCGCCAGCAGCTTAAGGACAGGGCCGGCCTACGAGCAGTACTTC.

This clonotype appeared a few times. The chain recombines TRBV4-3 with TRBJ2-1, with TRBD1 matching 8 bases. The junction had 4 bases not matched to a gene; V was cut back by 6 bases and J by 6 bases. The CDR3 covers 13 residues. The germline gives CDR1 LGHNA, CDR2 YSLEER. The CDR3 loop is CASRGQGSNEQFF. DNA of the CDR3: TGCGCCAGCAGAGGACAGGGCTCCAATGAGCAGTTCTTC.